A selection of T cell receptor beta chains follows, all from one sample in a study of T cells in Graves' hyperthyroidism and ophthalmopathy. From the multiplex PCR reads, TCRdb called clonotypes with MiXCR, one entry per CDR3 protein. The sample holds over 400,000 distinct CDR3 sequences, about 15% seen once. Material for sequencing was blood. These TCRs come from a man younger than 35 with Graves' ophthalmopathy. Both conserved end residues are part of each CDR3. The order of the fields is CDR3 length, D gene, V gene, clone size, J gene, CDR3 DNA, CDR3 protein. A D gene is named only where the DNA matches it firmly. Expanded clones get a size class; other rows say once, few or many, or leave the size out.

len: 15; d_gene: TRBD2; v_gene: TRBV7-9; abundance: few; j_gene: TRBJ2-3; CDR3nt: TGTGCCAACAGCTTAAAGCGGGGGGGCACCGATACGCAGTATTTT; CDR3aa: CANSLKRGGTDTQYF
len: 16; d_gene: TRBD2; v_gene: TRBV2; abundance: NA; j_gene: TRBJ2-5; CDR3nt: TGTGCCAGCAGTGGGGGACTAGCCCGAGTCCAAGAGACCCAGTACTTC; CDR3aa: CASSGGLARVQETQYF
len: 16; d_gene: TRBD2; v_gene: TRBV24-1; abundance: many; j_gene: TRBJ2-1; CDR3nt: TGTGCCACCAGTGTACCCGGACTAGCGGGAGAGAATGAGCAGTTCTTC; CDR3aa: CATSVPGLAGENEQFF
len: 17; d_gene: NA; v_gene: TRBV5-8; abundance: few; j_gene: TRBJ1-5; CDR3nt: TGTGCCAGCAGCTTGCGCGGAGACAGGAGTCGCAATCAGCCCCAGCATTTT; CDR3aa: CASSLRGDRSRNQPQHF
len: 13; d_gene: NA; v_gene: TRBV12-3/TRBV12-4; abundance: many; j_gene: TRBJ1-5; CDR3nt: TGTGCCAGCAGGCAACAGGGAGCGCGGCCCCAGCATTTT; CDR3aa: CASRQQGARPQHF
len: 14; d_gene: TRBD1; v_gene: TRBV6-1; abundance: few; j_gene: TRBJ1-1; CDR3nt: TGTGCCAGCATACTACAGGGGGCTTGGACTGAAGCTTTCTTT; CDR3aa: CASILQGAWTEAFF
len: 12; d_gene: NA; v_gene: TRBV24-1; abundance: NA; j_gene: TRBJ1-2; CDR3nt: TGTGCCACCGGCAGGGGCCCAGATGGCTACACCTTC; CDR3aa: CATGRGPDGYTF
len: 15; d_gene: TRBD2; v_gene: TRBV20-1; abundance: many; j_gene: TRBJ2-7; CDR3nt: TGCAGTGCTAGAGATGAATGGACTAGCTCCTACGAGCAGTACTTC; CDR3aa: CSARDEWTSSYEQYF
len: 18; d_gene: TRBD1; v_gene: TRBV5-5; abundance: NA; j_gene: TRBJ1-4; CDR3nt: TGTGCCAGCTTACGACAGGGGTCTATACAAGCAACTAATGAAAAACTGTTTTTT; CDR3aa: CASLRQGSIQATNEKLFF
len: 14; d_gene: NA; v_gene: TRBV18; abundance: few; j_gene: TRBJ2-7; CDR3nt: TGTGCCAGCTCACCGTCACAGGGACCCTACGAGCAGTACTTC; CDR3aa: CASSPSQGPYEQYF
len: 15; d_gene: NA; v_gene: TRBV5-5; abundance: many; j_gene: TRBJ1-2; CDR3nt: TGTGCCAGCAGCTTCAAGCAGAGTGATAACTATGGCTACACCTTC; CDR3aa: CASSFKQSDNYGYTF
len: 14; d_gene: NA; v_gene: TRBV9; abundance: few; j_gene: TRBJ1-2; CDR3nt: TGTGCCAGCAGCGTAGGGGGGGCTGACTATGGCTACACCTTC; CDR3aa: CASSVGGADYGYTF
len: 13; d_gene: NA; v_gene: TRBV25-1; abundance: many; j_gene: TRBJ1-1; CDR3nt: TGTGCCAGCAGTGCATGGGCTAACACTGAAGCTTTCTTT; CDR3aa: CASSAWANTEAFF
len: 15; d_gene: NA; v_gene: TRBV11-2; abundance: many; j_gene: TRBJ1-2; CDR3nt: TGTGCCAGCAGCTTAGAGCGGCAGGGTAACTATGGCTACACCTTC; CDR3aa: CASSLERQGNYGYTF
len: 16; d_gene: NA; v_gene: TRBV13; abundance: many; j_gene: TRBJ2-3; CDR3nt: TGTGCCAGCAGCTCCCGGGACTCCCCTAGCACAGATACGCAGTATTTT; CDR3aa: CASSSRDSPSTDTQYF
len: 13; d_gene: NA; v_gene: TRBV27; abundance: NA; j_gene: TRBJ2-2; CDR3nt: TGTGCCGGCAGTTGGCAGGCCACCGGGGAGCTGTTTTTT; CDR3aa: CAGSWQATGELFF
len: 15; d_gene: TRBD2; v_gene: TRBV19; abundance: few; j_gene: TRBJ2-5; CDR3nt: TGTGCCAGTACCCCGACTAGCAGAATTCAAGAGACCCAGTACTTC; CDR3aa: CASTPTSRIQETQYF